These 10 T cell receptor beta chains share one sample of origin, sequenced in a study of cytomegalovirus exposure and HLA in healthy donors. Primers for the PCR totalled 60 Vbeta and 13 Jbeta. Produced via immunoSEQ multiplex PCR; TCRdb's table is partial and in-frame only. Of around 90,000 clones listed, roughly nine tenths are singletons. Sequencing used PBMCs. Source of these receptors: a man younger than 45 in good health and CMV-seropositive.

This chain joins TRBV15 and TRBJ2-1, with 9 bases matching TRBD1. Trimming took 0 bases from V and 4 from J; bases not matched to a gene: 4. This CDR3 region has 16 residues. CDR1 LNHNV and CDR2 YYDKDF come from the germline V gene (reference sequence). The chain's CDR3 is CATSREGQGLYNEQFF. CDR3 nucleotides: TGTGCCACCAGCAGAGAGGGACAGGGTTTATACAATGAGCAGTTCTTC.

The chain employs TRBV30 and TRBJ1-6; 9 positions match TRBD1. Unmatched junction bases numbered 6, after V lost 6 bases and J lost 9 bases. Germline CDR1 reads GTSNPN; CDR2 reads SVGIG (reference sequence). The CDR3 is 13 residues long. The CDR3 loop reads CACTRDRVSPLHF. CDR3 nucleotide sequence: TGTGCCTGTACCCGGGACAGGGTTTCACCCCTCCACTTT.

The chain employs TRBV5-6 and TRBJ1-3; perhaps TRBD1 as D (5 bases). V was pared by 0 bases and J by 2 bases, with 9 bases between. Per germline, CDR1 SGHDT and CDR2 YYEEEE. The CDR3 extends over 15 amino acids. CDR3 DNA sequence: TGTGCCAGCAGCTTGGCCGGGGGGGCTGGAAACACCATATATTTT. This translates into CASSLAGGAGNTIYF.

This chain links TRBV10-3 with TRBJ2-7, with D possibly matching TRBD1 (6 bases). The germline CDR1 and CDR2 sequences are ENHRY and SYGVKD. The CDR3 length is 14 residues. As DNA, the CDR3 is TGTGTGCCCGCCCAAGCAGGGGACTCCTACGAGCAGTACTTC. Residues: CVPAQAGDSYEQYF.

The chain joins TRBV7-9 to TRBJ1-5; D is unclear. Trimming cost V 1 base and J 11 bases, with 12 bases left between them. The CDR3 totals 13 residues. Per the germline V gene, CDR1 is SEHNR and CDR2 is FQNEAQ (reference sequence). The CDR3 loop reads CASSLGAVNTQHF. The CDR3 region has the DNA TGTGCCAGCAGCTTAGGCGCGGTAAACACCCAGCATTTT.

Concerning this clone itself: Other DNA sequences of this sample code for an identical CDR3. CDR3 DNA: TGCGCCAGCAGCCGAGGGACAGGAGGAACTGAAGCTTTCTTT. As protein: CASSRGTGGTEAFF. This chain links TRBV5-1 with TRBJ1-1; 8 nucleotides align to TRBD1. V shed 4 bases, J shed 5 bases, and the junction held 7 bases outside the gene matches. This CDR3 is built from 14 residues. Germline V gene data show CDR1 as SGHRS and CDR2 as YFSETQ.

This clone was counted only a few times. V usage is TRBV2 and J usage is TRBJ1-2; D call uncertain. The CDR3 runs 13 residues. Trimming left V 4 bases short and J 4 bases short, with 10 bases between. Looked up from germline, CDR1 is SNHLY and CDR2 is FYNNEI. The DNA of the CDR3 is TGTGCCAGCAGTGCTCTGGGCACCTATGGCTACACCTTC. Encoded protein: CASSALGTYGYTF.

The chain uses TRBV11-2 and TRBJ2-5, with a possible D match to TRBD2 (6 bases). The CDR3 spans 17 residues. The germline CDR1 and CDR2 sequences are SGHAT and FQNNGV. The V and J ends lost 0 bases and 5 bases respectively, with 19 bases between them. CDR3 in amino acids: CASSLDGLVRGGETQYF. The CDR3 bases are TGTGCCAGCAGCTTAGACGGATTGGTCCGTGGGGGGGAGACCCAGTACTTC.

V gene TRBV28 combines with J gene TRBJ2-7, with 8 bases that match TRBD1. Germline assignment: CDR1 MDHEN and CDR2 SYDVKM. V was pared by 6 bases and J by 1 base, with 11 bases of the junction left unmatched. There are 16 residues in the CDR3. The CDR3, as DNA: TGTGCCAGCAGGCGCGACGGGACAGGCACATCCTACGAGCAGTACTTC. This codes for CASRRDGTGTSYEQYF.

The sample holds a few counts of this clone. The chain combines TRBV11-2 with TRBJ2-7, with TRBD2 matching over 8 bases. Looked up from germline, CDR1 is SGHAT and CDR2 is FQNNGV. CDR3 length: 15 amino acids. The ends lost 2 bases at V and 3 bases at J; junction bases unmatched: 6. Here the CDR3 reads CASSLHGLALYEQYF. The DNA of the CDR3 is TGTGCCAGCAGCTTACACGGACTAGCCCTCTACGAGCAGTACTTC.